This T cell receptor (beta chain) originates from a study of blood T cell repertoires in COVID-19. The authors' processing: From reference gene primer amplification, estimates of nucleated cell counts were derived. The protocol was immunoSEQ multiplex PCR, while the TCRdb copy is restricted to in-frame clones and leaves out a portion. V and J calls and clone size follow that table, whereas D and trimming were derived from the DNA. Counted here are 150,000 to 200,000 clones, roughly nine tenths occurring once; the ten biggest clones make up 20% to 25%. The CDR3 spans 11 residues. V was trimmed by 6 bases and J by 6 bases, leaving 5 bases between them.

The V call is TRBV12-3 or TRBV12-4, the J call TRBJ2-2; D uncertain. The clonotype originates from a man in his sixties with active or convalescent COVID-19. Source material: peripheral blood. This CDR3 is CASSLSGELFF. CDR3 coding DNA: TGTGCCAGCAGCCTCTCCGGGGAGCTGTTTTTT.